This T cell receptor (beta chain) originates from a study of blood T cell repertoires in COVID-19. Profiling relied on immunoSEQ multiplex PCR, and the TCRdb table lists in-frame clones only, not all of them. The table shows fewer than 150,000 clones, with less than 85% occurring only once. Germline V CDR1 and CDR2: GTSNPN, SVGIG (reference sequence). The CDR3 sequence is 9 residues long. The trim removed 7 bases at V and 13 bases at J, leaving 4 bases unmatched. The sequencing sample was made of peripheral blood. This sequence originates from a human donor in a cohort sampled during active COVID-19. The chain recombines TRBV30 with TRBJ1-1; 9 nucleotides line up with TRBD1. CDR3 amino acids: CALRQGDFF. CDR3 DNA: TGTGCCTTGAGACAGGGGGATTTCTTT.